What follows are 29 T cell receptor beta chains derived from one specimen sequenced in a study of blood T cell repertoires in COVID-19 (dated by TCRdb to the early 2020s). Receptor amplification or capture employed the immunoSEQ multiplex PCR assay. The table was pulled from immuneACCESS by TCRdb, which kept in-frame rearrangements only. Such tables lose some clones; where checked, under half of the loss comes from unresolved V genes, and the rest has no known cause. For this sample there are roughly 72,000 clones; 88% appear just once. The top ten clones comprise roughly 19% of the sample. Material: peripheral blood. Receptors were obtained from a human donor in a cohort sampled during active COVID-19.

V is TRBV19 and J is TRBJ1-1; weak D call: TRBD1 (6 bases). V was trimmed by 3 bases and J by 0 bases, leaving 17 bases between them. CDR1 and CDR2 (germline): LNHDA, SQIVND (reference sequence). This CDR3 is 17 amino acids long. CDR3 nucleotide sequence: TGTGCCAGTAGTATTCCCACCAAAGGGGGAGTGAACACTGAAGCTTTCTTT. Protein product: CASSIPTKGGVNTEAFF. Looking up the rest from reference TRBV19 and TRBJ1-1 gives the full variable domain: DGGITQSPKYLFRKEGQNVTLSCEQNLNHDAMYWYRQDPGQGLRLIYYSQIVNDFQKGDIAEGYSVSREKKESFPLTVTSAQKNPTAFYLCASSIPTKGGVNTEAFFGQGTRLTVV.

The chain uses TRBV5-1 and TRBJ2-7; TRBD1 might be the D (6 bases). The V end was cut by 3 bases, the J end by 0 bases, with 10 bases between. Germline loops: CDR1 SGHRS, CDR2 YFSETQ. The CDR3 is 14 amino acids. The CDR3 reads CASSWTASSYEQYF. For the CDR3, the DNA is TGCGCCAGCAGCTGGACAGCTTCCTCCTACGAGCAGTACTTC.

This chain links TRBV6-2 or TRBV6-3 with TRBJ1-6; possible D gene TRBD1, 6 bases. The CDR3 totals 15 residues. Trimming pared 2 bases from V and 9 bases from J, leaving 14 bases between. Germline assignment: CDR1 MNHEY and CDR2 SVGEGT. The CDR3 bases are TGTGCCAGCAGTTACCAGGGGATTGGCAGTTCACCCCTCCACTTT. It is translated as CASSYQGIGSSPLHF.

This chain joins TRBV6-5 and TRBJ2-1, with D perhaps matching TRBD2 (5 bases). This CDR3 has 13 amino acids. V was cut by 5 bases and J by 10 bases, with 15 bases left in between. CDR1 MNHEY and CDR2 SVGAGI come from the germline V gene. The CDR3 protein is CASSPRQRLEQFF. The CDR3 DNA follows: TGTGCCAGCAGTCCTCGCCAACGACTAGAGCAGTTCTTC.

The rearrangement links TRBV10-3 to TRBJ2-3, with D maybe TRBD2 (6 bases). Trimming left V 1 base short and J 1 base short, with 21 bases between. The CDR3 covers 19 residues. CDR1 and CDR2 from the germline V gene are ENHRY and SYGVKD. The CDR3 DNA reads TGTGCCATCAGTGAGTTCGTAGCGGAGGGCAGAGGGGGCACAGATACGCAGTATTTT. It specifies CAISEFVAEGRGGTDTQYF.

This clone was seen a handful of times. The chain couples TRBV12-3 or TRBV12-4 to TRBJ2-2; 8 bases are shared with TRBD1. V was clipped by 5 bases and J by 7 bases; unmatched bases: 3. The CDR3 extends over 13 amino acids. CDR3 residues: CASSVQGGGELFF. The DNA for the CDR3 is TGTGCCAGCAGTGTACAGGGGGGCGGGGAGCTGTTTTTT.

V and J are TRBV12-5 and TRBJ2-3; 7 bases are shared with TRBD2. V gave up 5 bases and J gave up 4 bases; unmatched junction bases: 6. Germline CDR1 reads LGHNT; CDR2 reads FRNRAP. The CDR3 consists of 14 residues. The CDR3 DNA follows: TGTGCTAGTGGTATCCAGGGAGGGGCAGATACGCAGTATTTT. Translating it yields CASGIQGGADTQYF.

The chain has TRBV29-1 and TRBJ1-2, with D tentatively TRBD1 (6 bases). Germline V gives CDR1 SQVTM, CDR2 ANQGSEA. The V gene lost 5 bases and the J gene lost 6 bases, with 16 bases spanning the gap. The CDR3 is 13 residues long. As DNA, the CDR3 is TGCAGCGTTCGCCCACAGGGCTTTGATGGCTACACCTTC. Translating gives CSVRPQGFDGYTF.

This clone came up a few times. CDR3 in amino acids: CASSVGAGVGQETQYF. The CDR3 coding sequence is TGTGCCAGCAGCGTAGGGGCAGGGGTGGGCCAAGAGACCCAGTACTTC. The chain links TRBV9 to TRBJ2-5; tentative D call: TRBD1 (6 bases). Germline V gene lookup returns CDR1 SGDLS and CDR2 YYNGEE. There are 16 residues in the CDR3. V was pared by 0 bases and J by 1 base, with 13 bases between.

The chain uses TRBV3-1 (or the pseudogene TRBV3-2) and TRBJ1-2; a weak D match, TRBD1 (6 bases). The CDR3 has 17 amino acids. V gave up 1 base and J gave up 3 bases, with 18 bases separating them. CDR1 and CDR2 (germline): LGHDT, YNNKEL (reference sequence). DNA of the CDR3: TGTGCCAGCAGCCAAGTTGTTGGAGGGGGGGACGACTATGGCTACACCTTC. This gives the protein CASSQVVGGGDDYGYTF.

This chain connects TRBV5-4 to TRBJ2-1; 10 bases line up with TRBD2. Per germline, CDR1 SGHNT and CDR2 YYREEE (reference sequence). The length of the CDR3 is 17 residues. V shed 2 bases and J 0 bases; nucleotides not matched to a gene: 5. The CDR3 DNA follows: TGTGCCAGCAGCTTCCCGAGCGGGAGGGGCTCCTACAATGAGCAGTTCTTC. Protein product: CASSFPSGRGSYNEQFF.

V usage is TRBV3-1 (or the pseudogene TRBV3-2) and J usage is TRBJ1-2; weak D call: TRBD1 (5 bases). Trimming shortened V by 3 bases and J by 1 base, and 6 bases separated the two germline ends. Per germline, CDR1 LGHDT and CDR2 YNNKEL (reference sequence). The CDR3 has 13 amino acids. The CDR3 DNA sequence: TGTGCCAGCAGCCAGACAGATAACTATGGCTACACCTTC. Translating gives CASSQTDNYGYTF.

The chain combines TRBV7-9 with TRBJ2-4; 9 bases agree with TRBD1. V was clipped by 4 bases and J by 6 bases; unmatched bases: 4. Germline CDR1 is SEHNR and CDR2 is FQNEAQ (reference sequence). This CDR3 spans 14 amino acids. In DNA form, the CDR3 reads TGTGCCAGCAGCTCGACAGGGGGGCGAAACATTCAGTACTTC. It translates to CASSSTGGRNIQYF.

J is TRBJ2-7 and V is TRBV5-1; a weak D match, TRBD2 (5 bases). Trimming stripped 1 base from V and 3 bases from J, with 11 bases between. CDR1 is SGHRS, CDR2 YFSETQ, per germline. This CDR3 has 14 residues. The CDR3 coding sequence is TGCGCCAGCAGCTTGAGCGGAGAGCTCTACGAGCAGTACTTC. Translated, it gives CASSLSGELYEQYF.

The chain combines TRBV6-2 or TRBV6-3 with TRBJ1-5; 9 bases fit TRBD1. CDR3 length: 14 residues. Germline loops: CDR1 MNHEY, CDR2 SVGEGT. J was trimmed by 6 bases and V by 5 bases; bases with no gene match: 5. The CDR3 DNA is TGTGCCAGCAGTCAGGACAGGGGAGGTCAGCCCCAGCATTTT. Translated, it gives CASSQDRGGQPQHF.

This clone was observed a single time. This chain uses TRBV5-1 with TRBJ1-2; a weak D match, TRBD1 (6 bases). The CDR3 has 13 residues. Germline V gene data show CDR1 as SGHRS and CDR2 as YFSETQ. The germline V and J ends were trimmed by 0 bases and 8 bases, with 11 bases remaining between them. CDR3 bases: TGCGCCAGCAGCTTGGCCGCAGGGGACGGCTACACCTTC. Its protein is CASSLAAGDGYTF.

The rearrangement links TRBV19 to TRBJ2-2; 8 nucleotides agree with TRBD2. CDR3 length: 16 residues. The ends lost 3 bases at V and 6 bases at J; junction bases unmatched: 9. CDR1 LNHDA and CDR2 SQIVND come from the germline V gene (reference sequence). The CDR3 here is CASSMRVAGSPGELFF. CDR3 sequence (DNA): TGTGCCAGTAGTATGAGGGTAGCGGGGAGTCCCGGGGAGCTGTTTTTT. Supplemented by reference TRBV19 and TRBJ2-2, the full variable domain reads DGGITQSPKYLFRKEGQNVTLSCEQNLNHDAMYWYRQDPGQGLRLIYYSQIVNDFQKGDIAEGYSVSREKKESFPLTVTSAQKNPTAFYLCASSMRVAGSPGELFFGEGSRLTVL.

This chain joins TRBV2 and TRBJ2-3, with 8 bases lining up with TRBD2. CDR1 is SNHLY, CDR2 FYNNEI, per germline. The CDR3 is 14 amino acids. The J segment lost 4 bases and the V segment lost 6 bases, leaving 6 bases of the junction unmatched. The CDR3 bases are TGTGCCAGCAGGACGGGGGGGCCGGCAGATACGCAGTATTTT. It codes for CASRTGGPADTQYF.

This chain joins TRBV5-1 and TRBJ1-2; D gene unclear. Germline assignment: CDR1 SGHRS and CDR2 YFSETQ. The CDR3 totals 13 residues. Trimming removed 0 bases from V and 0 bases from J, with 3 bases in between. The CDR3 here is CASSLAANYGYTF. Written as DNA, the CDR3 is TGCGCCAGCAGCTTGGCAGCTAACTATGGCTACACCTTC.

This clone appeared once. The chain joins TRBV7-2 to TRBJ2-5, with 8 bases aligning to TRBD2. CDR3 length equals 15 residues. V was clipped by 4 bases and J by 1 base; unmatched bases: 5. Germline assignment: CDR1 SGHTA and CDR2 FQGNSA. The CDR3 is CASSSAGTSQETQYF. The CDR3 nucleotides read TGTGCCAGCAGCTCCGCCGGGACTAGCCAAGAGACCCAGTACTTC. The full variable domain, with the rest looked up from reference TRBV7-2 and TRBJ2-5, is GAGVSQSPSNKVTEKGKDVELRCDPISGHTALYWYRQSLGQGLEFLIYFQGNSAPDKSGLPSDRFSAERTGGSVSTLTIQRTQQEDSAVYLCASSSAGTSQETQYFGPGTRLLVL.

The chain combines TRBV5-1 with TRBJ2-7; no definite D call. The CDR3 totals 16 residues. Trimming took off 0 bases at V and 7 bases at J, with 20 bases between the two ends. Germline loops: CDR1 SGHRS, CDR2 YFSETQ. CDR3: CASSLAPTGLPDEQYF. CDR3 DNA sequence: TGCGCCAGCAGCTTGGCCCCAACTGGGCTCCCCGATGAGCAGTACTTC.

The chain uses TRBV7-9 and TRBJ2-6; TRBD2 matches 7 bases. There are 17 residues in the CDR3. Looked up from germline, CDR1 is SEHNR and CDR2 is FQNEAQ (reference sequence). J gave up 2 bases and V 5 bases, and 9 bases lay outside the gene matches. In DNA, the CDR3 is TGTGCCAGCAGCCCGGGGGGAGGAAAACCTGGGGCCAACGTCCTGACTTTC. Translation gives CASSPGGGKPGANVLTF.

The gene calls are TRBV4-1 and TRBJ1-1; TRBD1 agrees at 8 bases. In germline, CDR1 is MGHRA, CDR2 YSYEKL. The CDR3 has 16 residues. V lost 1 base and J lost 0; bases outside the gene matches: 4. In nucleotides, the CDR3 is TGCGCCAGCAGCCAAGGATACAGGGGGGTGAACACTGAAGCTTTCTTT. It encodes CASSQGYRGVNTEAFF.

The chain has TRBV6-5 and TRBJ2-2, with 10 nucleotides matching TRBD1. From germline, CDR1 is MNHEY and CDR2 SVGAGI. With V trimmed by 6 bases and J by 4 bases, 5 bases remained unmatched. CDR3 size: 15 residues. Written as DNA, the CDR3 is TGTGCCAGCAGAAGGACAGGGGGAGGCACCGGGGAGCTGTTTTTT. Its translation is CASRRTGGGTGELFF.

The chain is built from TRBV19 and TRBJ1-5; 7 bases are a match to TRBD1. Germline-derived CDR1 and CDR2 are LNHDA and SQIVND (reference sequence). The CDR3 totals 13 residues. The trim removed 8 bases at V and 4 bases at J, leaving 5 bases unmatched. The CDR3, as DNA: TGTGCCAGTGCCGCGGACAGGAATCAGCCCCAGCATTTT. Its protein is CASAADRNQPQHF.

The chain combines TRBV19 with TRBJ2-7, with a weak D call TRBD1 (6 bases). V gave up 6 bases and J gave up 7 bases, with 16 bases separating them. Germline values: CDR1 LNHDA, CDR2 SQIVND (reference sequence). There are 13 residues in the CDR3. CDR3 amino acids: CASSPGTYWEQYF. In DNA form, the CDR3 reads TGTGCCAGTAGCCCCGGGACATACTGGGAGCAGTACTTC.

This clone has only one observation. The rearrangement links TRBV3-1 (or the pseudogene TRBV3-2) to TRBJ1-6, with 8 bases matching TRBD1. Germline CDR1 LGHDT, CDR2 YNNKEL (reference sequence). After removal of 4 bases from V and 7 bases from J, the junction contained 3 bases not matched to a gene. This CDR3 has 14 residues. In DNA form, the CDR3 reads TGTGCCAGCAGCCTACAGGGGGGCAATTCACCCCTCCACTTT. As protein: CASSLQGGNSPLHF.

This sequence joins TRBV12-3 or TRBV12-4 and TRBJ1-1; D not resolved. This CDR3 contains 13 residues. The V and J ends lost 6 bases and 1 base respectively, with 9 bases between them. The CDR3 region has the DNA TGTGCCAGCAGCCTGGCGGAGAACACTGAAGCTTTCTTT. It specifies CASSLAENTEAFF.

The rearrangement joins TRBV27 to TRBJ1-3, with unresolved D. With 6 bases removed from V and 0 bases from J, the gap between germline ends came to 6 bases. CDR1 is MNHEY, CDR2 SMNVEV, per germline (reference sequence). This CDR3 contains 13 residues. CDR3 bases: TGTGCCAGCAGGAGAATCTCTGGAAACACCATATATTTT. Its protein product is CASRRISGNTIYF.